The clone carrying this T cell receptor (beta chain) has a handful of counts. Its specificity is unknown. The data were obtained in a study of cytomegalovirus exposure and HLA in healthy donors. Vbeta (60) and Jbeta (13) primers were used in the PCR. TCRdb keeps only in-frame clones here, not all; method: immunoSEQ multiplex PCR. The sample includes roughly 140,000 clones, roughly three quarters of them seen just once. Study conclusions and caveats: Indistinguishability led to the exclusion of some V segments, TRBV6-2 and TRBV6-3 included. The classifier reportedly diagnosed cytomegalovirus status with high sensitivity and specificity. Later analysis identified 15,000 to 20,000 TCR beta sequences associated with HLA alleles, using a false discovery rate threshold of 0.05.

V lost 2 bases and J lost 3, with 2 bases in between. The germline gives CDR1 MNHNS, CDR2 SASEGT. The CDR3 has 12 amino acids. V and J are TRBV6-1 and TRBJ2-1; D remains ambiguous. The sequenced material came from PBMCs. This TCR derives from a woman in her thirties or forties in good health and CMV-seropositive. CDR3 in DNA: TGTGCCAGCAGTGAACGCTACAATGAGCAGTTCTTC. Residues: CASSERYNEQFF.